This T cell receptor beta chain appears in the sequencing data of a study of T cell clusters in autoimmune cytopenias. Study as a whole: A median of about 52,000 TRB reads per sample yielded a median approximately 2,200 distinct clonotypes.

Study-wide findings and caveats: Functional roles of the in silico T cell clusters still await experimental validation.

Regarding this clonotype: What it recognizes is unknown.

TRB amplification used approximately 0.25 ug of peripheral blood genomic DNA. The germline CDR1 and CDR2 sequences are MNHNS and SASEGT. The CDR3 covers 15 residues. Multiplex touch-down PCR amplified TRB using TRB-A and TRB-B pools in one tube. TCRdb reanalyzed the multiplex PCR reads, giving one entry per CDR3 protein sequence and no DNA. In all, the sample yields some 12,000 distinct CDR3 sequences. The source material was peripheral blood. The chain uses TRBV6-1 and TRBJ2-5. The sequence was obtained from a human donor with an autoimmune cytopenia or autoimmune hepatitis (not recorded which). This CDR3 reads CASSGIDWDQETQYF.